The rows below give T cell receptor beta chains drawn from one sample of a study of blood T cell repertoires in COVID-19. Here immunoSEQ multiplex PCR was the method, and the copy in TCRdb shows in-frame clones only, minus some. The sample contains 65,000 to 90,000 clones, more than 75% of which appear only once. Sequenced sample: peripheral blood. These receptors all come from a man aged 60 to 69 with acute or convalescent COVID-19. CDR3s include the opening cysteine and the closing phenylalanine or tryptophan. Each record gives: D gene, clone size, V gene, J gene, CDR3 protein, CDR3 DNA. The D gene is left open where the match is weak. Size tells how often a clone was seen (once, few, many) or the class of an expanded clone, and some rows leave it out.

TRBD1	-	TRBV5-1	TRBJ1-2	CVSSSEGQEGYTF	TGCGTCAGCAGCTCCGAAGGACAGGAGGGCTACACCTTC
TRBD2	once	TRBV5-1	TRBJ2-7	CASSVSSGRQYEQYF	TGCGCCAGCAGCGTATCTAGCGGGAGACAATACGAGCAGTACTTC
-	-	TRBV29-1	TRBJ2-2	CSVAAWTAGELFF	TGCAGCGTTGCGGCTTGGACAGCCGGGGAGCTGTTTTTT
-	-	TRBV5-1	TRBJ2-6	CASSLQVSGANVLTF	TGCGCCAGCAGCTTGCAGGTTTCTGGGGCCAACGTCCTGACTTTC
TRBD1	-	TRBV28	TRBJ2-7	CASSSGQGDEQYF	TGTGCCAGCAGTTCCGGACAGGGGGACGAGCAGTACTTC
-	-	TRBV10-3	TRBJ2-7	CAISEIYDSSYEQYF	TGTGCCATCAGTGAGATTTATGACAGTTCCTACGAGCAGTACTTC
-	-	TRBV5-1	TRBJ2-1	CASFGETGDEQFF	TGCGCCAGTTTCGGGGAGACGGGCGATGAGCAGTTCTTC
-	-	TRBV3-1/TRBV3-2	TRBJ1-2	CASTLPGEGYTF	TGTGCCAGCACCTTACCAGGGGAAGGCTACACCTTC
-	-	TRBV29-1	TRBJ2-5	CSVGQIQETQYF	TGCAGCGTTGGACAGATTCAAGAGACCCAGTACTTC
TRBD1	-	TRBV7-8	TRBJ1-2	CASSPDGQGQYGYTF	TGTGCCAGCAGCCCCGATGGACAGGGCCAGTATGGCTACACCTTC
TRBD1	-	TRBV11-2	TRBJ2-7	CASSDRDRDYEQYF	TGTGCCAGCAGCGACCGGGACAGGGACTACGAGCAGTACTTC
TRBD2	few	TRBV27	TRBJ2-7	CASTRTSGGYEQYF	TGTGCCAGCACACGGACTAGCGGGGGGTACGAGCAGTACTTC
-	-	TRBV5-6	TRBJ1-4	CASSLAAGAGEKLFF	TGTGCCAGCAGCTTGGCCGCTGGGGCGGGGGAAAAACTGTTTTTT
-	-	TRBV7-3	TRBJ2-5	CASSLRAGDQETQYF	TGTGCCAGCAGCTTAAGGGCAGGGGATCAAGAGACCCAGTACTTC
-	-	TRBV21-1	TRBJ2-1	CASSKSSSYNEQFF	TGTGCCAGCAGCAAATCGAGCTCCTACAATGAGCAGTTCTTC
TRBD2	once	TRBV2	TRBJ2-3	CASSLNSGMIDTQYF	TGTGCCAGCAGTCTAAATAGCGGGATGATAGATACGCAGTATTTT
-	few	TRBV9	TRBJ1-6	CASSKQDSSNSPLHF	TGTGCCAGCAGTAAGCAGGACAGCTCAAATTCACCCCTCCACTTT
TRBD1	-	TRBV7-2	TRBJ2-7	CASSLTGGASYEQYF	TGTGCCAGCAGCTTGACAGGGGGCGCGTCCTACGAGCAGTACTTC
-	-	TRBV9	TRBJ2-2	CASSVTDPGELFF	TGTGCCAGCAGCGTGACAGATCCCGGGGAGCTGTTTTTT
TRBD1	-	TRBV5-1	TRBJ1-1	CASSSGQGAEAFF	TGCGCCAGCAGTTCGGGGCAGGGGGCTGAAGCTTTCTTT
-	-	TRBV6-5	TRBJ2-3	CASSYSSRGPDTQYF	TGTGCCAGCAGTTACTCGAGCAGGGGCCCCGATACGCAGTATTTT
TRBD1	-	TRBV28	TRBJ2-4	CASSTGGAAKNIQYF	TGTGCCAGCAGTACAGGGGGCGCTGCCAAAAACATTCAGTACTTC
-	-	TRBV5-1	TRBJ1-6	CASSSASSNSPLHF	TGCGCCAGCAGCTCCGCCTCTAGTAATTCACCCCTCCACTTT
-	-	TRBV5-4	TRBJ2-3	CASSSSGSTDTQYF	TGTGCCAGCAGCTCCAGCGGTAGCACAGATACGCAGTATTTT
-	-	TRBV15	TRBJ2-1	CATSREASYNEQFF	TGTGCCACCAGCAGAGAGGCTTCCTACAATGAGCAGTTCTTC
-	-	TRBV2	TRBJ2-7	CASRPRDNSYEQYF	TGTGCCAGCAGACCCCGGGACAACTCCTACGAGCAGTACTTC
TRBD1	-	TRBV7-4	TRBJ1-2	CASSVRGRQSGYTF	TGTGCCAGCAGCGTCAGGGGGCGCCAAAGTGGCTACACCTTC
TRBD2	once	TRBV5-1	TRBJ2-7	CASKPTSATYEQYF	TGCGCCAGCAAACCTACTAGCGCAACCTACGAGCAGTACTTC
-	-	TRBV9	TRBJ1-5	CASSVVGTGQRQPQHF	TGTGCCAGCAGCGTAGTTGGTACAGGGCAGAGGCAGCCCCAGCATTTT
-	-	TRBV6-5	TRBJ2-2	CATRRQTNTGELFF	TGTGCCACCCGCCGACAGACGAACACCGGGGAGCTGTTTTTT
TRBD1	-	TRBV7-2	TRBJ2-7	CASSGGQGPNEQYF	TGTGCCAGCAGCGGAGGACAGGGACCCAACGAGCAGTACTTC
-	few	TRBV7-9	TRBJ1-5	CASSHGGRGSNQPQHF	TGTGCCAGCAGCCACGGCGGGAGGGGAAGCAATCAGCCCCAGCATTTT
-	-	TRBV16	TRBJ2-3	CASSQSLMGPLDTQYF	TGTGCCAGCAGCCAATCTCTAATGGGGCCCCTGGATACGCAGTATTTT
-	-	TRBV7-2	TRBJ1-1	CASSPVRAEAFF	TGTGCCAGCAGCCCCGTGAGAGCTGAAGCTTTCTTT
-	-	TRBV21-1	TRBJ1-5	CASAYQGNSNQPQHF	TGTGCCAGTGCTTACCAGGGGAATAGCAATCAGCCCCAGCATTTT
-	-	TRBV28	TRBJ1-1	CASSRGGGEAFF	TGTGCCAGCAGCAGGGGAGGGGGTGAAGCTTTCTTT
TRBD2	-	TRBV4-3	TRBJ2-7	CASSQVLSGGYEQYF	TGCGCCAGCAGCCAAGTTCTTAGCGGGGGGTACGAGCAGTACTTC
-	-	TRBV9	TRBJ2-3	CASSVGGAAGTDTQYF	TGTGCCAGCAGCGTAGGTGGGGCAGCAGGGACAGATACGCAGTATTTT
TRBD2	-	TRBV2	TRBJ2-2	CASSGRLASGGELFF	TGTGCCAGCAGTGGCAGACTAGCGTCCGGCGGGGAGCTGTTTTTT
TRBD1	-	TRBV18	TRBJ2-5	CASSPDRGTTQYF	TGTGCCAGCTCACCCGACAGGGGGACTACCCAGTACTTC
TRBD2	-	TRBV27	TRBJ2-1	CASMPRAGYNEQFF	TGTGCCAGTATGCCCCGAGCGGGATACAATGAGCAGTTCTTC
-	-	TRBV7-2	TRBJ2-7	CASSSLYEQYF	TGTGCCAGCAGCTCCCTCTACGAGCAGTACTTC
-	-	TRBV28	TRBJ1-2	CASSRGGDQIYGYTF	TGTGCCAGCAGCCGGGGGGGAGACCAAATCTATGGCTACACCTTC
-	-	TRBV18	TRBJ1-5	CASSPGQVNQPQHF	TGTGCCAGCTCACCAGGGCAGGTCAATCAGCCCCAGCATTTT
TRBD1	-	TRBV10-3	TRBJ1-3	CAISESTGRNTIYF	TGTGCCATCAGTGAGTCGACAGGGAGAAACACCATATATTTT
TRBD1	-	TRBV5-4	TRBJ2-1	CASSRTGVEQFF	TGTGCCAGCAGCCGGACAGGGGTCGAGCAGTTCTTC
-	-	TRBV21-1	TRBJ1-2	CASSLLTGVCYGYTF	TGTGCCAGCAGTCTGTTGACAGGGGTTTGCTATGGCTACACCTTC
TRBD1	few	TRBV30	TRBJ1-4	CAWSGQGSQKLFF	TGTGCCTGGAGTGGACAGGGGAGTCAAAAACTGTTTTTT
TRBD2	-	TRBV11-2	TRBJ2-1	CASSRTSGRNNEQFF	TGTGCCAGCAGCCGAACTAGCGGGAGGAACAATGAGCAGTTCTTC
TRBD2	-	TRBV7-9	TRBJ2-3	CASSYRLAGATDTQYF	TGTGCCAGCAGCTACCGACTAGCGGGGGCGACAGATACGCAGTATTTT
-	once	TRBV6-5	TRBJ2-7	CASSPGAYEQYF	TGTGCCAGCAGTCCGGGGGCCTACGAGCAGTACTTC
-	-	TRBV4-2	TRBJ2-7	CASSQGGAGGNEQYF	TGTGCCAGCAGCCAAGGGGGGGCAGGGGGGAACGAGCAGTACTTC
TRBD1	-	TRBV30	TRBJ1-5	CAWTSGTGVDQPQHF	TGTGCCTGGACCTCCGGGACAGGGGTTGATCAGCCCCAGCATTTT
-	-	TRBV12-3/TRBV12-4	TRBJ2-7	CASSFGGNYEQYF	TGTGCCAGCAGTTTTGGCGGAAACTACGAGCAGTACTTC
-	once	TRBV7-2	TRBJ2-2	CASSLGSWITGELFF	TGTGCCAGCAGCTTAGGTAGCTGGATCACCGGGGAGCTGTTTTTT
TRBD2	-	TRBV5-1	TRBJ2-3	CASSPTTSGPDTQYF	TGCGCCAGCAGCCCCACGACTAGCGGCCCAGATACGCAGTATTTT
TRBD1	-	TRBV19	TRBJ1-6	CASRGVGTDNSPLHF	TGTGCCAGTAGAGGAGTAGGGACAGATAATTCACCCCTCCACTTT